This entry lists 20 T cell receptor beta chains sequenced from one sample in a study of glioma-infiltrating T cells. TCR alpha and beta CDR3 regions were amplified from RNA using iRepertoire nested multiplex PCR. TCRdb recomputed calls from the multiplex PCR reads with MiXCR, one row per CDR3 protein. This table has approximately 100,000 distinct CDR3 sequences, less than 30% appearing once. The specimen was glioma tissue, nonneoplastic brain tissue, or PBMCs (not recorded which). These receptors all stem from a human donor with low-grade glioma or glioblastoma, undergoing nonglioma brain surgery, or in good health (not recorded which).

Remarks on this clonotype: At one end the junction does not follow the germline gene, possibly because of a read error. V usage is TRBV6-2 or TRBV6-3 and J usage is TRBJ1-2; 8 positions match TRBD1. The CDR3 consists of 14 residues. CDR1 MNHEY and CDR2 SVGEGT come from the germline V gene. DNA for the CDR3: TGTGCCAGCAGCATATCGACAGGGGCCTATGGGTACACCTTC. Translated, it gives CASSISTGAYGYTF.

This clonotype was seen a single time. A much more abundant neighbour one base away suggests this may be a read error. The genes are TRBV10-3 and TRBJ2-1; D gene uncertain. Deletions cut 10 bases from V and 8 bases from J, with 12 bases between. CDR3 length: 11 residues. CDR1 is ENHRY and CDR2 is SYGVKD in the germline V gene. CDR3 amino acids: CARTHNDEQFF. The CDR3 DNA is TGTGCCAGAACCCACAACGATGAGCAGTTCTTC.

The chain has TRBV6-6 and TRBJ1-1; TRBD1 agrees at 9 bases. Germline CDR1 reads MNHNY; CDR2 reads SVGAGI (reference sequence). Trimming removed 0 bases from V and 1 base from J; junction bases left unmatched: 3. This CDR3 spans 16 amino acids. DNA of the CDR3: TGTGCCAGCAGTTACTCTTGGACAGGGGCGAACACTGAAGCTTTCTTT. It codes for CASSYSWTGANTEAFF.

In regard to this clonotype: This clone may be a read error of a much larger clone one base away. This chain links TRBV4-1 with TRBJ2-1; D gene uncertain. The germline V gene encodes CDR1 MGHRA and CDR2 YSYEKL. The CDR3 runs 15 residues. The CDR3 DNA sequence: TGCGCCAGAAGCCAAGAGGAAGGCGTCAACGATGAGCAGTTCTTC. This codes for CARSQEEGVNDEQFF.

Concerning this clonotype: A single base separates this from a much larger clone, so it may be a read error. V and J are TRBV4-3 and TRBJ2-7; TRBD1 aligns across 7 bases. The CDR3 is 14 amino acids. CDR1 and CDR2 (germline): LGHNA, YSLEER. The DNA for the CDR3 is TGCGCCAGCGGCCACAACAGGGGCCCCTACGAGCAGTACTTC. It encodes CASGHNRGPYEQYF.

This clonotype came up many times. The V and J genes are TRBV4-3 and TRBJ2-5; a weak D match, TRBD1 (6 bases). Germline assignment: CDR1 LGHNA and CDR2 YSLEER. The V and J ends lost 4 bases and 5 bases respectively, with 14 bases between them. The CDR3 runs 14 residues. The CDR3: CASSPQERGETQYF. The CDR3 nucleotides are TGCGCCAGCAGCCCCCAGGAGAGGGGGGAGACCCAGTACTTC.

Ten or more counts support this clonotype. The CDR3 coding sequence is TGCAGTGCTACCAGCCCGGGACAAGCTTTCTTT. It yields the protein CSATSPGQAFF. The chain is built from TRBV20-1 and TRBJ1-1; a possible D gene is TRBD1 (5 bases). Germline CDR1 is DFQATT and CDR2 is SNEGSKA (reference sequence). Trimming pared 4 bases from V and 9 bases from J, leaving 12 bases between. CDR3 size: 11 residues.

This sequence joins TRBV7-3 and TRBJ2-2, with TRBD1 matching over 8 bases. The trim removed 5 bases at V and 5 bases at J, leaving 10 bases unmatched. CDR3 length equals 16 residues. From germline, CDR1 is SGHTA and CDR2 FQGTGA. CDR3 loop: CASSLYRGMETGELFF. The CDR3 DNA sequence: TGTGCCAGCAGCCTGTACAGGGGGATGGAAACCGGGGAGCTGTTTTTT.

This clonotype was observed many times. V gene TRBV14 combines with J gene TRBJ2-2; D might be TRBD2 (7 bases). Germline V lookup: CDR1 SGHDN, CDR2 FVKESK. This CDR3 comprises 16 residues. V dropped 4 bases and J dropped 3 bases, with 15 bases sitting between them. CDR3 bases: TGTGCCAGCAGCCGGCTAGGGGGGGCAGACACCGGGGAGCTGTTTTTT. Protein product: CASSRLGGADTGELFF. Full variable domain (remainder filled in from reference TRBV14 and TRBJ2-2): EAGVTQFPSHSVIEKGQTVTLRCDPISGHDNLYWYRRVMGKEIKFLLHFVKESKQDESGMPNNRFLAERTGGTYSTLKVQPAELEDSGVYFCASSRLGGADTGELFFGEGSRLTVL.

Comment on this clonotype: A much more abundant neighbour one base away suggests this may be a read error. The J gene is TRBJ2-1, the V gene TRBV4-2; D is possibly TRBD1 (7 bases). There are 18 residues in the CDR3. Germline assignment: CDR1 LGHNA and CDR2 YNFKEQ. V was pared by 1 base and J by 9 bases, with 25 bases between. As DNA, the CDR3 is TGTGCCAGCAGCCAAGTGGGTGCGGGACAGCCTTCGTTGGTTGAGCAGTTCTTC. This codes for CASSQVGAGQPSLVEQFF.

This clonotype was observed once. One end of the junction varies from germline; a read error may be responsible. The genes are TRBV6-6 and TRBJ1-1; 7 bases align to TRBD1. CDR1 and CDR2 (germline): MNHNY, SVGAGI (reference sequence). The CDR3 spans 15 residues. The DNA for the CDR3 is TGCGCCAGCAGCCAAGCGGGACAGAGCCGCACTGAAGCTTTCTTT. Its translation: CASSQAGQSRTEAFF.

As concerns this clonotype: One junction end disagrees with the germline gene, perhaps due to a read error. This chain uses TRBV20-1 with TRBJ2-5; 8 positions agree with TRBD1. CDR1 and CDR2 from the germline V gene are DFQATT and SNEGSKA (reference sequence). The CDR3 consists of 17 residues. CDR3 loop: CSARGFGTGGIEGTKYF. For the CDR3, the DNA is TGCAGTGCTAGAGGGTTTGGGACAGGTGGCATCGAGGGGACCAAGTACTTC.

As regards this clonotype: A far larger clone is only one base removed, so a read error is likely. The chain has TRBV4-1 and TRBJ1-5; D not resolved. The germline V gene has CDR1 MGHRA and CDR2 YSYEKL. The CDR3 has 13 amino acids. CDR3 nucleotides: TGCGCCAGCAGCCAAGATAGCAATCAGACCCAGCATTTT. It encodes CASSQDSNQTQHF.

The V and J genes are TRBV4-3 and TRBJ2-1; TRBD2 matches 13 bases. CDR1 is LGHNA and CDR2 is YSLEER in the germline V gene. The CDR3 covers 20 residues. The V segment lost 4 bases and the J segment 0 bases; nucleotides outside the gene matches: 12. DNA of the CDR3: TGCGCCAGCAGCCCCGGACTAGCGGGGGACGAGTGGGGCTCCTACAATGAGCAGTTCTTC. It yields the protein CASSPGLAGDEWGSYNEQFF.

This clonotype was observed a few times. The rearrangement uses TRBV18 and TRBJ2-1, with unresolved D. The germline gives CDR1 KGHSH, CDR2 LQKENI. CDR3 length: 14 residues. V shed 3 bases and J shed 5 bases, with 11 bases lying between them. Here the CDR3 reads CASSPVDGNNEQFF. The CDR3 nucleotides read TGTGCCAGCTCACCCGTGGACGGCAACAATGAGCAGTTCTTC.

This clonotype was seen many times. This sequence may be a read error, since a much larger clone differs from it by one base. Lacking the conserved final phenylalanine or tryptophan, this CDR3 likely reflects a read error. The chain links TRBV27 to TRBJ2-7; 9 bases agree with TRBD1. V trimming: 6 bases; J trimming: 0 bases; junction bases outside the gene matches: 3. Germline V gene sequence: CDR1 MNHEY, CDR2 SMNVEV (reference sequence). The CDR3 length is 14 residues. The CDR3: CASRGQGRSYEQYL. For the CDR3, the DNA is TGTGCCAGCAGGGGACAGGGTCGCTCCTACGAGCAGTACCTC.

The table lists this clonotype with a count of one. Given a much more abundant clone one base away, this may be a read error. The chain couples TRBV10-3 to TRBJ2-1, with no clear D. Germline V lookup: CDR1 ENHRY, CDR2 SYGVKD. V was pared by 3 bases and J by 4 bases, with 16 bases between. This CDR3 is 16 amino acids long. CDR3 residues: CAISDCRDPLYNEQFF. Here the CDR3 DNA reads TGTGCCATCAGTGACTGCCGCGACCCCCTTTACAATGAGCAGTTCTTC.

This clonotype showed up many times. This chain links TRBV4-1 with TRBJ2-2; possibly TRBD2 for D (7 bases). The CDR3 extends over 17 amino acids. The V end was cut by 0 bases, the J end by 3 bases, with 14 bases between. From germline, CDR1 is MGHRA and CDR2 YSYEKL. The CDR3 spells CASSQDGGGLYTGELFF. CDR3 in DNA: TGCGCCAGCAGCCAAGATGGGGGGGGCCTGTACACCGGGGAGCTGTTTTTT.

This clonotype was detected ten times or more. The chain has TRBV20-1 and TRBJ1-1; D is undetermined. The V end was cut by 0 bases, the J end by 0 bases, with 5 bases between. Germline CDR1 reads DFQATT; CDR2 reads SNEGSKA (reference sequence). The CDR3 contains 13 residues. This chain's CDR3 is CSAREQMNTEAFF. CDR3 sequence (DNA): TGCAGTGCTAGAGAACAAATGAACACTGAAGCTTTCTTT.

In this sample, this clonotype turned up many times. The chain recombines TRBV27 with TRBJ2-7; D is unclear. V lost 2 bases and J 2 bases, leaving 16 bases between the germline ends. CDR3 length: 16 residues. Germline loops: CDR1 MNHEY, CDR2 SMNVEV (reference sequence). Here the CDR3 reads CASSLQDQGYPYEQYF. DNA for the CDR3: TGTGCCAGCAGTTTACAGGACCAAGGATACCCCTACGAGCAGTACTTC.